This section outlines one T cell receptor beta chain sequence together with its context. It lacks a known antigen. No much larger clone exists at a distance of one base, and base qualities are not known. TCRbeta CDR3 regions were sequenced with the immunoSEQ Assay. After extraction, genomic DNA underwent amplification by bias-controlled multiplex PCR, followed by high-throughput sequencing. As for the original processing: Collapsing and filtering of sequences were performed to quantify the absolute abundance of each unique TCRbeta CDR3 region. T cell fraction was estimated by normalizing TCRbeta template counts to usable DNA, which was measured by amplifying reference genes present in all nucleated cells. Repertoire TCRs were annotated as SARS-CoV-2-specific when V gene, CDR3 amino acid sequence and J gene were exactly matched to a known reactive TCR set. The reference SARS-CoV-2 TCR set was derived from MIRA and filtered for enrichment in COVID-19-positive ImmuneCODE repertoires, a step that removed public or cross-reactive TCRs. Drawing on the MIRA antigens, annotated TCRs were analysed further at the level of specific ORF or position within ORF. Breadth was defined as annotated unique rearrangements over total unique productive rearrangements; depth was the summed frequency of those rearrangements. Group comparisons of TCR breadth used two-sided Wilcoxon rank-sum tests. Held by TCRdb, this immuneACCESS table contains in-frame sequences only and omits some clones. Under half of the omission traces to an unresolved V gene where checked; the cause of the rest is unknown. The DNA was the basis for D and trimming; V, J and clone size are from that table. This sample gives roughly 350,000 clones in total; 88% of them show up just once. The top ten clones comprise 6.4% of the sample.

This sample was taken from a study of Ad26.COV2.S vaccination and SARS-CoV-2 variants (dated by TCRdb to the early 2020s). At the level of the whole study: Donors in the vaccine arm were drawn from COV1001, a multicentre, randomized, double-blind, placebo-controlled phase I-IIa trial testing Ad26.COV2.S in healthy adults. The specificity and breadth of SARS-CoV-2-reactive T cell receptors after Ad26.COV2.S vaccination were assessed by TCRbeta repertoire sequencing. The TCR-sequenced set comprised approximately 32 samples: approximately 20 Ad26.COV2.S vaccine recipients, 5 placebo recipients and 8 SARS-CoV-2 convalescent individuals. Ad26.COV2.S was administered intramuscularly at a dose of 5x10^10 or 1x10^11 viral particles, either as one shot or as two shots given 56 days apart. Trial participants were randomized into five groups of five, in which low-dose or high-dose Ad26.COV2.S was given once or twice, or placebo was given on both occasions. Investigators did not know the trial group allocation while performing experiments and assessing outcomes.

Trimming removed 2 bases from V and 2 bases from J, leaving 7 bases between the germline ends. The CDR3 runs 14 residues from the cysteine to the phenylalanine. Just the 42-base CDR3 DNA is kept, in frame starting at base 1. Reading the germline V gene gives CDR1 SNHLY and CDR2 FYNNEI. What the study reported, not specific to this receptor: Substantial breadth of spike-specific CD8+ and CD4+ T cell responses was reported after vaccination. The study was not powered to compare responses between vaccine doses or regimens. Comparable non-spike TCR breadth was observed between vaccine and placebo recipients, consistent with only spike being contained in the vaccine. Spike-specific TCR breadth was higher in Ad26.COV2.S recipients than in placebo recipients (P = 0.0014). It was noted by the authors that total T cell responses may have been underestimated by the TCR breadth and depth analyses.

The treatment or condition tag for this specimen amounts to: about 20 received Ad26.COV2.S at low or high dose, single or two shots; about five received placebo; per-sample allocation not given. Repertoires of vaccine and placebo recipients were sequenced from samples taken on day 63 after the first injection. Cohort 1b enrolled about two dozen adults aged 18-55 years at a single site in Boston, USA, between 29 July and 7 August 2020. As a vaccine, Ad26.COV2.S was a replication-incompetent adenovirus type 26 vector that expressed a prefusion-stabilized SARS-CoV-2 spike protein derived from the original Wuhan strain.

The chain links TRBV2 with TRBJ2-4; the D region possibly corresponds to TRBD2 (6 bases align). This material consisted of peripheral blood, taken in a trial of Ad26.COV2.S vaccine versus placebo. The clonotype originates from a person between 18 and 59 years old who received the Ad26.COV2.S COVID-19 vaccine or a placebo. The CDR3 has the sequence CASSERGSKNIQYF. The DNA sequence follows: TGTGCCAGCAGTGAACGGGGGTCCAAAAACATTCAGTACTTC. Reference TRBV2 and TRBJ2-4 proteins supply the regions before and after the CDR3; the full variable domain is: EPEVTQTPSHQVTQMGQEVILRCVPISNHLYFYWYRQILGQKVEFLVSFYNNEISEKSEIFDDQFSVERPDGSNFTLKIRSTKLEDSAMYFCASSERGSKNIQYFGAGTRLSVL.